This TCR beta chain was sequenced in a study of T-cell memory formation after mild COVID-19. TCRdb analysed the 5' RACE reads with MiXCR anew, one entry per CDR3 protein. The sample lists roughly 180,000 distinct CDR3 sequences, approximately 10% seen once, with 3.5% to 4% in the top ten. Germline V CDR1 and CDR2: MNHEY, SVGAGI. Trimming cost V 0 bases and J 5 bases, with 9 bases left between them. The CDR3 length is 14 residues. The source of this sequence is a man aged 18 to 35 who had mild COVID-19 (a few samples of this study predate the infection). Cell type and time point are not known. The sample was PBMCs or a T cell subset sorted from them (not recorded which). The chain joins TRBV6-5 to TRBJ2-3; TRBD1 or TRBD2 may be the D gene (5 bases each). The CDR3 nucleotides read TGTGCCAGCAGTTACTCCGGGGCTGGAGATACGCAGTATTTT. Protein: CASSYSGAGDTQYF.